The 30 T cell receptor beta chains presented below share a single source sample, sequenced in a study of PD-1 blockade in classical Hodgkin lymphoma. Repertoires were generated with immunoSEQ multiplex PCR, while TCRdb's copy carries only in-frame clones and drops some. The sample carries around 26,000 clones, 90% to 95% recorded once. Described time point: newly diagnosed, previously untreated cHL patient sample. The sample taken for sequencing was peripheral blood mononuclear cells (PBMCs). Receptors originate from a human donor with classical Hodgkin lymphoma.

The chain recombines TRBV7-6 with TRBJ2-7; 8 nucleotides agree with TRBD1. The CDR3 consists of 18 residues. Trimming took 1 base from V and 2 from J; bases not matched to a gene: 13. Germline V gives CDR1 SGHVS, CDR2 FNYEAQ. CDR3 DNA sequence: TGTGCCAGCAGCTTAGTTCCAGGGGGCGCGGATTTCCCCTACGAGCAGTACTTC. Translated, it gives CASSLVPGGADFPYEQYF.

J is TRBJ1-2 and V is TRBV5-4, with D hard to call. The CDR3 covers 16 residues. Trimming removed 0 bases at V and 2 bases at J, with 14 bases between. CDR1 is SGHNT and CDR2 is YYREEE in the germline V gene (reference sequence). Here the CDR3 DNA reads TGTGCCAGCAGCTTGGGGCAGCGGATCCAAAACTATGGCTACACCTTC. It yields the protein CASSLGQRIQNYGYTF.

Only one count was recorded for this clone. The chain links TRBV2 to TRBJ2-7, with 8 positions matching TRBD1. The CDR3 extends over 11 amino acids. Germline CDR1 SNHLY, CDR2 FYNNEI. The V segment lost 6 bases and the J segment 6 bases; nucleotides outside the gene matches: 1. The CDR3 here is CASRTGGEQYF. The CDR3 DNA sequence: TGTGCCAGCAGAACAGGGGGCGAGCAGTACTTC. The whole variable domain, filled in from reference TRBV2 and TRBJ2-7, reads EPEVTQTPSHQVTQMGQEVILRCVPISNHLYFYWYRQILGQKVEFLVSFYNNEISEKSEIFDDQFSVERPDGSNFTLKIRSTKLEDSAMYFCASRTGGEQYFGPGTRLTVT.

The CDR3 DNA reads TGTGCCAGCAGTTACGGCCCCCAGCGGGACACTGAAGCTTTCTTT. Its translation is CASSYGPQRDTEAFF. V and J are TRBV6-5 and TRBJ1-1, with D unresolved. CDR1 MNHEY and CDR2 SVGAGI come from the germline V gene. This CDR3 comprises 15 residues. V shed 2 bases and J shed 3 bases, with 13 bases lying between them.

This clone occurred once. This chain joins TRBV2 and TRBJ2-3, with unresolved D. V was trimmed by 4 bases and J by 2 bases, leaving 10 bases between them. In germline, CDR1 is SNHLY, CDR2 FYNNEI. The CDR3 length is 14 residues. The CDR3 DNA is TGTGCCAGCAGTGTCGGCAGCACCACAGATACGCAGTATTTT. This codes for CASSVGSTTDTQYF.

This chain uses TRBV19 with TRBJ2-7; weak D call: TRBD2 (6 bases). Germline loops: CDR1 LNHDA, CDR2 SQIVND (reference sequence). The CDR3 runs to 15 residues. The germline V and J ends were trimmed by 3 bases and 1 base, with 13 bases remaining between them. The CDR3 here is CASSIQVGGSYEQYF. The CDR3 coding sequence is TGTGCCAGTAGTATCCAGGTGGGGGGATCCTACGAGCAGTACTTC.

This chain links TRBV6-1 with TRBJ1-1; D is unclear. CDR1 is MNHNS and CDR2 is SASEGT in the germline V gene. CDR3 size: 13 residues. The V and J ends lost 5 bases and 4 bases respectively, with 11 bases between them. The DNA for the CDR3 is TGTGCCAGCAGTCTGGAACCCAGCACTGAAGCTTTCTTT. Its translation: CASSLEPSTEAFF.

A single count supports this clone. The chain carries TRBV19 and TRBJ1-5; TRBD1 aligns across 10 bases. Germline V gives CDR1 LNHDA, CDR2 SQIVND (reference sequence). J was trimmed by 3 bases and V by 3 bases; bases with no gene match: 2. The CDR3 runs to 15 residues. The CDR3 coding sequence is TGTGCCAGTAGTATCCGACAGGGGGCCAATCAGCCCCAGCATTTT. This encodes CASSIRQGANQPQHF.

This clone was seen more than once but under ten times. The chain couples TRBV7-6 to TRBJ1-5; the D gene is possibly TRBD1 (5 bases). V lost 5 bases, J lost 5 bases, and 25 bases lay in between. Per the germline V gene, CDR1 is SGHVS and CDR2 is FNYEAQ. The CDR3 consists of 18 residues. The CDR3 nucleotides read TGTGCCAGCAGCCAAATTCCCCTCCGGGTTAGGGGCGATCAGCCCCAGCATTTT. Protein: CASSQIPLRVRGDQPQHF.

The V call is TRBV9, the J call TRBJ2-2, with 12 bases that match TRBD2. Trimming cost V 7 bases and J 4 bases; bases outside gene matches: 11. Germline values: CDR1 SGDLS, CDR2 YYNGEE. The length of the CDR3 is 17 residues. The CDR3 protein is CASGRSSGLAGTGELFF. Here the CDR3 DNA reads TGTGCCAGCGGTCGGTCCTCGGGACTAGCGGGCACCGGGGAGCTGTTTTTT.

The chain recombines TRBV4-3 with TRBJ1-1; D is uncertain. This CDR3 has 15 amino acids. Per the germline V gene, CDR1 is LGHNA and CDR2 is YSLEER. V lost 1 base and J lost 1, with 10 bases in between. Here the CDR3 DNA reads TGCGCCAGCAGCCAAGGTTTAGCCGAGAACACTGAAGCTTTCTTT. Translating gives CASSQGLAENTEAFF.

V gene TRBV5-4 combines with J gene TRBJ2-1; D possibly uses TRBD1 or TRBD2 (6 bases each). Deletions cut 1 base from V and 10 bases from J, with 9 bases between. This CDR3 is 12 amino acids long. CDR1 is SGHNT and CDR2 is YYREEE in the germline V gene (reference sequence). The CDR3 sequence is CASSLRGEEQFF. CDR3 bases: TGTGCCAGCAGCTTGAGGGGGGAAGAGCAGTTCTTC.

The chain links TRBV21-1 to TRBJ1-6. TRBV21-1 is a recognized pseudogene. The CDR3 covers 11 residues. The CDR3 here is CASKDRTALHF. In DNA, the CDR3 is TGTGCCAGCAAAGACCGTACGGCCCTCCACTTT.

CDR3 amino acids: CASSVRGQAYPDTQYF. CDR3 DNA: TGTGCCAGCAGCGTAAGGGGCCAGGCCTACCCAGATACGCAGTATTTT. The genes are TRBV9 and TRBJ2-3; tentatively, D is TRBD1 (5 bases). This CDR3 is 16 amino acids long. Between the trimmed V and J ends, which lost 1 base and 4 bases, there was a span of 16 bases. Germline V gene sequence: CDR1 SGDLS, CDR2 YYNGEE.

The rearrangement links TRBV15 to TRBJ2-1, with 9 bases aligning to TRBD2. Germline loops: CDR1 LNHNV, CDR2 YYDKDF (reference sequence). The CDR3 extends over 16 amino acids. V was pared by 1 base and J by 6 bases, with 7 bases of the junction left unmatched. The CDR3 loop reads CATSRGATSGLNEQFF. CDR3 nucleotides: TGTGCCACCAGCAGAGGGGCGACTAGCGGCCTCAATGAGCAGTTCTTC.

The V and J genes are TRBV9 and TRBJ2-7, with D unclear. The germline V and J ends were trimmed by 0 bases and 0 bases, with 10 bases remaining between them. Germline loops: CDR1 SGDLS, CDR2 YYNGEE. The CDR3 totals 15 residues. Here the CDR3 DNA reads TGTGCCAGCAGCGTAGAGCCATCCTACTCCTACGAGCAGTACTTC. It codes for CASSVEPSYSYEQYF.

This clone was recorded only once. This sequence joins TRBV18 and TRBJ2-3; D is undetermined. Between the trimmed V and J ends, which lost 6 bases and 1 base, there was a span of 14 bases. Germline V gene lookup returns CDR1 KGHSH and CDR2 LQKENI. The CDR3 totals 15 residues. The CDR3 here is CASSPAIGGTDTQYF. CDR3 coding DNA: TGTGCCAGCTCGCCCGCTATTGGTGGCACAGATACGCAGTATTTT.

This rearrangement joins TRBV30 to TRBJ1-2; a possible D gene is TRBD1 (5 bases). The CDR3 has 13 amino acids. V was pared by 5 bases and J by 4 bases, with 14 bases between. Germline CDR1 is GTSNPN and CDR2 is SVGIG (reference sequence). The chain's CDR3 is CAWRSGGGYGYTF. CDR3 DNA: TGTGCCTGGCGGTCGGGGGGGGGCTATGGCTACACCTTC.

The chain links TRBV28 to TRBJ2-2, with TRBD1 identical over 8 bases. The CDR3 is 15 residues long. Germline assignment: CDR1 MDHEN and CDR2 SYDVKM. V gave up 4 bases and J gave up 7 bases; unmatched junction bases: 8. CDR3 nucleotides: TGTGCCAGCAGTTCGCCAGGGGGCGTCGGCGGGGAGCTGTTTTTT. This translates into CASSSPGGVGGELFF.

The chain is built from TRBV14 and TRBJ1-5, with D uncertain. The CDR3 has 13 residues. With 1 base removed from V and 7 bases from J, the gap between germline ends came to 8 bases. Looked up from germline, CDR1 is SGHDN and CDR2 is FVKESK. CDR3 in amino acids: CASSQVVGQPQHF. Here the CDR3 DNA reads TGTGCCAGCAGCCAAGTGGTAGGACAGCCCCAGCATTTT.

The rearrangement uses TRBV30 and TRBJ2-1; 9 nucleotides match TRBD1. The germline V gene encodes CDR1 GTSNPN and CDR2 SVGIG (reference sequence). Germline trimming cut 5 bases from V and 4 bases from J; bases unmatched to any gene: 9. This CDR3 comprises 15 residues. The DNA of the CDR3 is TGTGCCTGGGGGGGACAGGGCGGATTTTACAATGAGCAGTTCTTC. Its protein product is CAWGGQGGFYNEQFF.

The V and J genes are TRBV6-1 and TRBJ1-2, with D unresolved. V dropped 4 bases and J dropped 4 bases, with 13 bases sitting between them. The CDR3 spans 14 residues. The germline gives CDR1 MNHNS, CDR2 SASEGT. Here the CDR3 reads CASSVANRGYGYTF. CDR3 bases: TGTGCCAGCAGTGTCGCCAACCGCGGCTATGGCTACACCTTC.

The rearrangement uses TRBV11-2 and TRBJ2-3; possibly TRBD2 for D (5 bases). The ends were cut back, 5 bases at V and 2 bases at J, with 17 bases in the middle. This CDR3 region has 16 residues. The germline CDR1 and CDR2 sequences are SGHAT and FQNNGV. The CDR3 is CASSPRTPENTDTQYF. The CDR3 bases are TGTGCCAGCAGCCCTCGGACTCCAGAAAACACAGATACGCAGTATTTT.

The rearrangement joins TRBV5-6 to TRBJ2-2; D call uncertain. Per germline, CDR1 SGHDT and CDR2 YYEEEE. Trimming shortened V by 3 bases and J by 3 bases, and 18 bases separated the two germline ends. This CDR3 contains 17 residues. The CDR3 here is CASSSPILRADTGELFF. The DNA for the CDR3 is TGTGCCAGCAGCTCCCCAATTCTCCGGGCCGACACCGGGGAGCTGTTTTTT.

The chain combines TRBV7-2 with TRBJ1-1; no firm D call. V was pared by 4 bases and J by 1 base, with 10 bases between. The CDR3 consists of 14 residues. Germline V gene sequence: CDR1 SGHTA, CDR2 FQGNSA. This CDR3 is CASSWGRRNTEAFF. CDR3 bases: TGTGCCAGCAGCTGGGGAAGGCGGAACACTGAAGCTTTCTTT.

This clone was seen a single time. The chain has TRBV14 and TRBJ1-3; TRBD1 aligns across 7 bases. Germline loops: CDR1 SGHDN, CDR2 FVKESK. The CDR3 runs to 15 residues. The V gene end was trimmed by 4 bases and the J gene end by 0 bases; junction bases not matched to a gene: 3. The CDR3 loop reads CASSLRQGSGNTIYF. The CDR3 nucleotides are TGTGCCAGCAGCCTACGACAGGGCTCTGGAAACACCATATATTTT.

The chain is built from TRBV23-1 and TRBJ1-3, with D possibly matching TRBD1 (5 bases). TRBV23-1 is an open reading frame whose function is uncertain. CDR3 length equals 15 residues. V was shortened by 10 bases and J by 0 bases, with 16 bases between the two germline ends. In DNA form, the CDR3 reads TGCGCCAAGGGGCAGGGCACGAACTCTGGAAACACCATATATTTT. Translation: CAKGQGTNSGNTIYF.

The genes are TRBV28 and TRBJ2-1; TRBD1 or TRBD2 may be the D gene (5 bases each). The germline CDR1 and CDR2 sequences are MDHEN and SYDVKM. The CDR3 loop spans 16 amino acids. With 2 bases removed from V and 7 bases from J, the gap between germline ends came to 18 bases. CDR3 nucleotide sequence: TGTGCCAGCAGTTTAGGGGGTGGGGGTGTTCAAAATGAGCAGTTCTTC. This gives the protein CASSLGGGGVQNEQFF.

The CDR3 DNA sequence: TGTGCCAGCAGTTTTCCGACAGGGGGTCAAGAGACCCAGTACTTC. Translation gives CASSFPTGGQETQYF. This chain uses TRBV2 with TRBJ2-5; TRBD1 matches at 9 bases. J was trimmed by 2 bases and V by 5 bases; bases with no gene match: 6. CDR1 is SNHLY and CDR2 is FYNNEI in the germline V gene. The CDR3 has 15 amino acids.

The chain employs TRBV30 and TRBJ1-1; D remains unclear. V lost 1 base, J lost 1 base, and 7 bases lay in between. This CDR3 has 13 amino acids. Germline V gene data show CDR1 as GTSNPN and CDR2 as SVGIG (reference sequence). Here the CDR3 DNA reads TGTGCCTGGAGTGGAGCCAGGAACACTGAAGCTTTCTTT. It is translated as CAWSGARNTEAFF.